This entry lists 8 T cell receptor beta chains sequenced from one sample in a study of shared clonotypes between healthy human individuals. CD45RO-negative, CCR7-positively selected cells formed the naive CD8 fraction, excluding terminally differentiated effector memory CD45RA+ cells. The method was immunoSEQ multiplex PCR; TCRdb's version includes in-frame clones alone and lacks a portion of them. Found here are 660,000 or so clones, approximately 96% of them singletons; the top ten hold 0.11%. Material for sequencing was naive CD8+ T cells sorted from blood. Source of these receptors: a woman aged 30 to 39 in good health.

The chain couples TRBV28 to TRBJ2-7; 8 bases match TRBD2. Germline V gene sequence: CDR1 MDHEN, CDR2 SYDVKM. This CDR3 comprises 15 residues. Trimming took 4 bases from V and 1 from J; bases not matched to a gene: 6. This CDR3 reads CASSSPGGGSYEQYF. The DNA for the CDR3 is TGTGCCAGCAGTTCCCCGGGAGGGGGATCCTACGAGCAGTACTTC.

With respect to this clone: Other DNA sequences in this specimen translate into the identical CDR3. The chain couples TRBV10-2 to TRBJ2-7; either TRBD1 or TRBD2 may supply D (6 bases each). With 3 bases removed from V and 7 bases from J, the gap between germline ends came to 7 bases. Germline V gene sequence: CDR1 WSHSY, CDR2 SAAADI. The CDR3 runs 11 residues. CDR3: CASSEGGEQYF. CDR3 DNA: TGCGCCAGCAGTGAAGGGGGGGAGCAGTACTTC.

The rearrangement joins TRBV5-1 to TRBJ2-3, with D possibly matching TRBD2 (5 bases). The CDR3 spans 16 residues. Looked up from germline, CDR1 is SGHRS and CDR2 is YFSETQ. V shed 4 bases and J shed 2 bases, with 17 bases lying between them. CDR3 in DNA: TGCGCCAGCAGCGGGGAAGGACGGAGGCCCACAGATACGCAGTATTTT. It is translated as CASSGEGRRPTDTQYF.

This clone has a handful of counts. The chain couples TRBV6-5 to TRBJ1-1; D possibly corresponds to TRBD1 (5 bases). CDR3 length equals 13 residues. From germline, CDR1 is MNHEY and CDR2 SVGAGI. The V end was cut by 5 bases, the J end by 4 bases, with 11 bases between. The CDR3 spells CASSVLGPTEAFF. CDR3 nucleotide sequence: TGTGCCAGCAGTGTGCTGGGGCCCACTGAAGCTTTCTTT.

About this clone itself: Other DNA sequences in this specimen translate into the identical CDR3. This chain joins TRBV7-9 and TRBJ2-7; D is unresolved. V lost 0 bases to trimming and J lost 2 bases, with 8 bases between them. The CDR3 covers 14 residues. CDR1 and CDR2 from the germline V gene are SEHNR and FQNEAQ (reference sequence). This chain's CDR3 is CASSLATSPYEQYF. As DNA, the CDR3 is TGTGCCAGCAGCTTAGCGACCTCTCCCTACGAGCAGTACTTC. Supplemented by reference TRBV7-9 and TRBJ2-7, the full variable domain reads DTGVSQNPRHKITKRGQNVTFRCDPISEHNRLYWYRQTLGQGPEFLTYFQNEAQLEKSRLLSDRFSAERPKGSFSTLEIQRTEQGDSAMYLCASSLATSPYEQYFGPGTRLTVT.

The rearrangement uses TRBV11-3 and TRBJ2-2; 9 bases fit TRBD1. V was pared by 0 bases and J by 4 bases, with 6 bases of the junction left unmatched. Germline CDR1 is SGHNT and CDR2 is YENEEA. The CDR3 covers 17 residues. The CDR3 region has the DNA TGTGCCAGCAGCTTAGATTGGACAGGGGAGGCCACCGGGGAGCTGTTTTTT. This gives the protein CASSLDWTGEATGELFF.

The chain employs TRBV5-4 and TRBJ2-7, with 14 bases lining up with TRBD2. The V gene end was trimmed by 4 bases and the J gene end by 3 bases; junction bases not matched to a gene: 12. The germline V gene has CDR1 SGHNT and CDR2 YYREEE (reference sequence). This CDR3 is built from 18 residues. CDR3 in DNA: TGTGCCAGCAGCCCCGGGACTAGCGGGAGAGGTGTAGTCTACGAGCAGTACTTC. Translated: CASSPGTSGRGVVYEQYF.

CDR3 amino acids: CASSLWRVQETQYF. The CDR3 nucleotides are TGTGCCAGCAGCTTGTGGCGGGTTCAAGAGACCCAGTACTTC. This chain connects TRBV5-4 to TRBJ2-5; D might be TRBD2 (5 bases). The CDR3 loop spans 14 amino acids. V was shortened by 1 base and J by 2 bases, with 9 bases between the two germline ends. The V gene's germline CDR1 is SGHNT and CDR2 YYREEE (reference sequence).